The TCR beta chain described here comes from a study of circulating and synovial CD4+ cells in juvenile arthritis (dated by TCRdb to between 2014 and 2016). In terms of the full investigation: Within each patient, the TCRbeta CDR3 repertoires of synovial CD4 T cells, bulk blood CD4 T cells and circulating HLA-DR+ CD4 T cells were compared. The goal of repertoire sequencing was to confirm that a circulating synovial-like CD4 T cell subset was enriched in synovial clonotypes.

Donors of the sequenced samples were patients with active juvenile idiopathic arthritis. Cells were sorted right after thawing, and dead cells were excluded with Live/Dead Fixable Near-IR Stain. The library came from the immunoSEQ multiplex PCR assay. An external provider performed TCRbeta CDR3 sequencing as a commercial service. The authors processed their data as follows. The analyses used productive nucleotide sequences together with amino acid sequences obtained by in silico translation. Diversity was measured as Renyi entropy over a range of alpha values, and the median of 200 repeated subsamples was taken to equalise sample size. Pairwise repertoire distance was calculated as one minus the Chao-modified Jaccard index to correct for under-sampling and was used for clustering. Frequency-weighted overlap with synovial clonotypes was calculated over 200 sample sizes with 200 draws without replacement at each size, and the overlap was reported at the size of the smaller sample. As stored in TCRdb, this immuneACCESS dataset retains in-frame rearrangements with V and J assigned. A fraction of the clones does not appear; measured against another copy, unresolved V genes explain less than half of the discrepancy, and the remainder lacks a known reason. V, J and clone size reflect that table, while D and trimming were determined from the DNA. Counted in this sample were 25,000 to 35,000 clones; around 93% of them appeared once. The ten largest account for 2.9% of the sample.

The full study reports these points: Synovial and circulating pathogenic-like lymphocyte repertoires were less diverse than bulk blood CD4 repertoires, and some CPL samples were as oligoclonal as synovium. Because CPL samples and bulk blood CD4 samples differed in T cell genome counts by at least an order of magnitude, sample-size effects were addressed. Traditional Vbeta family usage analysis did not detect the difference between circulating pathogenic-like lymphocytes and bulk blood T cells. Overlap with synovium increased with sequencing depth, so measured shared-clonotype fractions likely underestimated the full repertoire overlap. Circulating pathogenic-like lymphocytes were found to cluster with synovial T cells, and a substantially higher fraction of CDR3 sequences was shared with synovium by circulating pathogenic-like lymphocytes than by bulk blood.

Concerning this clone itself: Its antigen is unknown. The sample holds no much larger clone one base away, and base qualities are not on file.

The sample was CD4+ T cells from blood. The sequence was collected from a human donor with juvenile idiopathic arthritis.

CDR3 sequence: CASSTRGGEQYF. The sequence in DNA is TGTGCCAGCAGCACTCGAGGGGGCGAGCAGTACTTC. The chain was built from TRBV21-1 and TRBJ2-7; the table's D call, TRBD1, was not checked against the DNA. TRBV21-1 counts as a pseudogene. Measured from the cysteine to the phenylalanine, the CDR3 is 12 residues long. Just the 36-base CDR3 DNA is kept, in frame starting at base 1.